This T cell receptor (beta chain) was sequenced during a study of blood T cell repertoires in COVID-19. Enrolled through a virtual design, the participants were between 18 and 89 years of age and came from fewer than 30 US areas. Original data processing: The assay estimated nucleated cells by amplifying reference gene primers. Repertoires were generated with immunoSEQ multiplex PCR, while TCRdb's copy carries only in-frame clones and drops some. For V, J and clone size, that table is used; D and trimming come from the DNA. The sample lists around 240,000 clones; approximately 83% were seen once. Sequencing used PBMCs or T cells enriched from blood (not recorded which). The TCR was taken from a woman aged 45-59 years who had recovered from COVID-19.

The CDR3 protein is CASSHRDKGYGYTF. CDR3 bases: TGTGCCAGCAGCCATCGGGACAAGGGCTATGGCTACACCTTC. V gene TRBV3-1 (or the pseudogene TRBV3-2) combines with J gene TRBJ1-2; perhaps TRBD1 as D (6 bases). Looked up from germline, CDR1 is LGHDT and CDR2 is YNNKEL (reference sequence). The CDR3 loop spans 14 amino acids. With 3 bases removed from V and 4 bases from J, the gap between germline ends came to 12 bases.